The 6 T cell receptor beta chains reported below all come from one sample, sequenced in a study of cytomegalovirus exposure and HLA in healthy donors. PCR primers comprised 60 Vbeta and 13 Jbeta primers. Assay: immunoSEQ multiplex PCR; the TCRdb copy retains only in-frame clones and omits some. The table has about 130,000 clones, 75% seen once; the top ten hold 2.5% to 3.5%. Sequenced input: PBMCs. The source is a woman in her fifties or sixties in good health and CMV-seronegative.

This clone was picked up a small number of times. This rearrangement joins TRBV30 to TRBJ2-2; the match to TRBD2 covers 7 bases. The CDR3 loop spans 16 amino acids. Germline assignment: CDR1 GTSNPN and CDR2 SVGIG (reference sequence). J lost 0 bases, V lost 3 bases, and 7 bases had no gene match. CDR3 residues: CAWRETTSPNTGELFF. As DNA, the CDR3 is TGTGCCTGGAGGGAGACGACTAGCCCGAACACCGGGGAGCTGTTTTTT.

CDR3 residues: CASSLTAFAYNEQFF. CDR3 coding DNA: TGTGCCAGCAGCCTGACAGCCTTCGCATACAATGAGCAGTTCTTC. V usage is TRBV5-6 and J usage is TRBJ2-1; a possible D gene is TRBD1 (5 bases). Per the germline V gene, CDR1 is SGHDT and CDR2 is YYEEEE. The length of the CDR3 is 15 residues. Trimming stripped 4 bases from V and 4 bases from J, with 15 bases between. Based on the CDR3 plus reference TRBV5-6 and TRBJ2-1, the full variable domain is DAGVTQSPTHLIKTRGQQVTLRCSPKSGHDTVSWYQQALGQGPQFIFQYYEEEERQRGNFPDRFSGHQFPNYSSELNVNALLLGDSALYLCASSLTAFAYNEQFFGPGTRLTVL.

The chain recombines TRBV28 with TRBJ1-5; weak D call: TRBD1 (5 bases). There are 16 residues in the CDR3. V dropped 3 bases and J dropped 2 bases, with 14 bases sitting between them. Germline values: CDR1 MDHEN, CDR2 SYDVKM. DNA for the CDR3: TGTGCCAGCAGTTTCCCAGGGTCGGCCGGCAATCAGCCCCAGCATTTT. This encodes CASSFPGSAGNQPQHF.

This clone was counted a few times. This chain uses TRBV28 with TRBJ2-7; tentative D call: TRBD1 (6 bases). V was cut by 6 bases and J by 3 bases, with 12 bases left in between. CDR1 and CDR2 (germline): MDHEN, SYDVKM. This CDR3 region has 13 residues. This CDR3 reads CASSGTTLYEQYF. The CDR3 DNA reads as TGTGCCAGCAGCGGGACAACCCTCTACGAGCAGTACTTC.

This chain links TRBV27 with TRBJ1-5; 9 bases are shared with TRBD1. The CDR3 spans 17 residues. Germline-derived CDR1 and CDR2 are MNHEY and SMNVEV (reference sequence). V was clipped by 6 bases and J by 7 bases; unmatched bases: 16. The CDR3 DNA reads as TGTGCCAGCAGCCGTTCCTTCTCTACAGGGGGCGACCAGCCCCAGCATTTT. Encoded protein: CASSRSFSTGGDQPQHF.

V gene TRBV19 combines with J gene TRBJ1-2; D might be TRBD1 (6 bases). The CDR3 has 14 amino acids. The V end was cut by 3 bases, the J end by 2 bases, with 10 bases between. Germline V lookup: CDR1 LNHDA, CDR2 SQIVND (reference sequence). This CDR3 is CASSISGVNYGYTF. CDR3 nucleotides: TGTGCCAGTAGTATCTCAGGGGTCAACTATGGCTACACCTTC.